These 29 T cell receptor beta chains originate from one sample sequenced in a study of shared clonotypes between healthy human individuals. The table came from immunoSEQ multiplex PCR; TCRdb's copy has only in-frame clones and leaves some out. The sample includes under 600,000 clones, approximately 95% of them seen just once. The sequencing sample was made of naive CD4+ T cells sorted from blood. Subset noted: CD45RA+ positively selected. The receptors stem from a young woman in good health.

The CDR3 DNA is TGTGCCAGTAGTATAAGACCCCTAGGGACGGCGATACAAGAGACCCAGTACTTC. As protein: CASSIRPLGTAIQETQYF. The V call is TRBV19, the J call TRBJ2-5; D is tentatively TRBD1 or TRBD2 (5 bases each). The CDR3 sequence is 18 residues long. Trimming cost V 2 bases and J 2 bases, with 21 bases left between them. The germline V gene encodes CDR1 LNHDA and CDR2 SQIVND (reference sequence).

The rearrangement joins TRBV5-1 to TRBJ1-2, with D possibly being TRBD1 (5 bases). The V end was cut by 0 bases, the J end by 7 bases, with 10 bases between. This CDR3 is 13 amino acids long. Germline CDR1 is SGHRS and CDR2 is YFSETQ. CDR3 in amino acids: CASSLGGAGGYTF. The CDR3 DNA is TGCGCCAGCAGCTTGGGCGGGGCTGGTGGCTACACCTTC.

The V and J genes are TRBV6-5 and TRBJ2-2; 8 bases align to TRBD2. The V and J ends lost 9 bases and 3 bases, in that order; junction bases with no gene match: 6. This CDR3 has 14 residues. CDR1 is MNHEY and CDR2 is SVGAGI in the germline V gene. The chain's CDR3 is CASGTSSYTGELFF. CDR3 DNA sequence: TGTGCCAGTGGGACTAGTTCGTACACCGGGGAGCTGTTTTTT.

This sequence joins TRBV29-1 and TRBJ2-5, with 14 bases aligning to TRBD2. This CDR3 spans 14 amino acids. From germline, CDR1 is SQVTM and CDR2 ANQGSEA. J lost 11 bases, V lost 6 bases, and 11 bases had no gene match. The CDR3 DNA reads as TGCAGCGTGGGGGGACTAGCGGGAGAGAGGGAGCAGTACTTC. Translating it yields CSVGGLAGEREQYF.

The chain combines TRBV25-1 with TRBJ2-1; 8 nucleotides match TRBD2. The CDR3 loop spans 15 amino acids. V was clipped by 4 bases and J by 4 bases; unmatched bases: 6. From germline, CDR1 is MGHDK and CDR2 SYGVNS. CDR3 nucleotide sequence: TGTGCCAGCAGTGGTGCTAGCGGGCCTTACAATGAGCAGTTCTTC. This codes for CASSGASGPYNEQFF.

Note on this clone: A junction boundary mismatches the germline segment, possibly from a read error. The chain employs TRBV18 and TRBJ2-2, with D perhaps matching TRBD2 (5 bases). The germline CDR1 and CDR2 sequences are KGHSH and LQKENI. This CDR3 comprises 15 residues. The CDR3 here is CTSSRSRENTGELFF. For the CDR3, the DNA is TGTACCAGCTCTCGGTCGAGGGAGAACACCGGGGAGCTGTTTTTT.

The genes are TRBV10-3 and TRBJ2-7; D unclear. Germline CDR1 is ENHRY and CDR2 is SYGVKD. The CDR3 runs 11 residues. V shed 10 bases and J shed 3 bases, with 10 bases lying between them. CDR3 bases: TGTGCCACTTCGTACGGCTACGAGCAGTACTTC. Translation gives CATSYGYEQYF.

The V gene is TRBV9, the J gene TRBJ2-2; tentatively, D is TRBD2 (6 bases). Trimming pared 3 bases from V and 4 bases from J, leaving 22 bases between. The CDR3 runs to 18 residues. Germline lookup yields CDR1 SGDLS and CDR2 YYNGEE. The chain's CDR3 is CASSGVGTYFVSTGELFF. In DNA form, the CDR3 reads TGTGCCAGCAGCGGGGTGGGGACTTATTTTGTCAGCACCGGGGAGCTGTTTTTT.

This chain links TRBV2 with TRBJ2-7; 9 bases match TRBD2. Germline CDR1 reads SNHLY; CDR2 reads FYNNEI. The CDR3 loop spans 16 amino acids. After removal of 6 bases from V and 8 bases from J, the junction contained 17 bases not matched to a gene. Written as DNA, the CDR3 is TGTGCCAGCAGGGGACTAACTAGCGGGCAGTTTATGAAGCAGTACTTC. Protein sequence: CASRGLTSGQFMKQYF. The full variable domain, its missing parts supplied by reference TRBV2 and TRBJ2-7, is EPEVTQTPSHQVTQMGQEVILRCVPISNHLYFYWYRQILGQKVEFLVSFYNNEISEKSEIFDDQFSVERPDGSNFTLKIRSTKLEDSAMYFCASRGLTSGQFMKQYFGPGTRLTVT.

This clone was seen only once. The rearrangement joins TRBV5-1 to TRBJ2-1, with D unresolved. V was cut by 4 bases and J by 7 bases, with 9 bases left in between. The CDR3 is made up of 12 amino acids. Germline CDR1 is SGHRS and CDR2 is YFSETQ. The CDR3 protein is CASSIVRNEQFF. The CDR3 region has the DNA TGCGCCAGCAGCATCGTCAGGAATGAGCAGTTCTTC.

V is TRBV18 and J is TRBJ1-3, with unresolved D. CDR1 and CDR2 (germline): KGHSH, LQKENI. The CDR3 spans 16 residues. Trimming removed 3 bases from V and 0 bases from J, with 12 bases in between. CDR3: CASSPSGPSSGNTIYF. The CDR3 DNA follows: TGTGCCAGCTCACCGTCAGGTCCCAGCTCTGGAAACACCATATATTTT. The full variable domain, its missing parts supplied by reference TRBV18 and TRBJ1-3, is NAGVMQNPRHLVRRRGQEARLRCSPMKGHSHVYWYRQLPEEGLKFMVYLQKENIIDESGMPKERFSAEFPKEGPSILRIQQVVRGDSAAYFCASSPSGPSSGNTIYFGEGSWLTVV.

The chain employs TRBV4-1 and TRBJ1-4; 9 bases map to TRBD1. V gave up 5 bases and J gave up 5 bases; unmatched junction bases: 6. Germline V gene sequence: CDR1 MGHRA, CDR2 YSYEKL. The CDR3 length is 15 residues. This chain's CDR3 is CASSKGTGQNEKLFF. The CDR3 DNA is TGCGCCAGCAGCAAGGGGACAGGGCAAAATGAAAAACTGTTTTTT.

As concerns this clone: The sample has other DNA sequences that encode this CDR3 too. The rearrangement joins TRBV5-1 to TRBJ2-7; D is ambiguous. The V end was cut by 0 bases, the J end by 0 bases, with 10 bases between. Germline CDR1 is SGHRS and CDR2 is YFSETQ. The CDR3 has 15 amino acids. The CDR3 DNA reads TGCGCCAGCAGCTTGGTCGCAGGTAGCTCCTACGAGCAGTACTTC. Translated, it gives CASSLVAGSSYEQYF.

The V gene is TRBV11-2, the J gene TRBJ2-3, with 13 nucleotides matching TRBD2. Germline V gives CDR1 SGHAT, CDR2 FQNNGV. Trimming removed 1 base from V and 2 bases from J; junction bases left unmatched: 9. The CDR3 covers 19 residues. The DNA of the CDR3 is TGTGCCAGCAGCTTAGTTATTGGACTAGCGGGAGACCCCACAGATACGCAGTATTTT. Translated: CASSLVIGLAGDPTDTQYF.

The J gene is TRBJ2-1, the V gene TRBV28; D perhaps matches TRBD1 (6 bases). The germline V gene has CDR1 MDHEN and CDR2 SYDVKM. This CDR3 contains 14 residues. V lost 3 bases to trimming and J lost 5 bases, with 11 bases between them. The CDR3 DNA sequence: TGTGCCAGCAGTTTGTGGGGGACACACAATGAGCAGTTCTTC. It encodes CASSLWGTHNEQFF.

The rearrangement uses TRBV5-4 and TRBJ2-3; D ambiguous. CDR3 length: 16 amino acids. V lost 0 bases, J lost 2 bases, and 13 bases lay in between. CDR1 and CDR2 from the germline V gene are SGHNT and YYREEE (reference sequence). CDR3 protein: CASSLVSGPLTDTQYF. CDR3 nucleotides: TGTGCCAGCAGCTTGGTTTCAGGTCCCCTCACAGATACGCAGTATTTT. The entire variable domain, with the rest obtained from reference TRBV5-4 and TRBJ2-3, is as follows: ETGVTQSPTHLIKTRGQQVTLRCSSQSGHNTVSWYQQALGQGPQFIFQYYREEENGRGNFPPRFSGLQFPNYSSELNVNALELDDSALYLCASSLVSGPLTDTQYFGPGTRLTVL.

The V gene is TRBV28, the J gene TRBJ2-5, with D possibly matching TRBD2 (7 bases). The end of the DNA aligns better with TRBJ2-7, so the J call may be wrong. Germline CDR1 is MDHEN and CDR2 is SYDVKM. The CDR3 sequence is 16 residues long. The CDR3 nucleotides read TGTGCCAGCAGTCCCGGGGGGAGGGGGTTTTCCTACGAGCAGTACTTC. Its translation: CASSPGGRGFSYEQYF.

The chain is built from TRBV5-1 and TRBJ1-4, with TRBD1 matching over 9 bases. The length of the CDR3 is 15 residues. Germline V gene data show CDR1 as SGHRS and CDR2 as YFSETQ. Losses at the gene ends were 3 bases for V and 5 bases for J; bases not matched to a gene: 5. CDR3 region: CASSSGQGGNEKLFF. The CDR3, as DNA: TGCGCCAGCAGCTCGGGACAGGGAGGGAATGAAAAACTGTTTTTT. The full variable domain, with the rest looked up from reference TRBV5-1 and TRBJ1-4, is KAGVTQTPRYLIKTRGQQVTLSCSPISGHRSVSWYQQTPGQGLQFLFEYFSETQRNKGNFPGRFSGRQFSNSRSEMNVSTLELGDSALYLCASSSGQGGNEKLFFGSGTQLSVL.

V and J are TRBV28 and TRBJ2-7, with 7 bases fitting TRBD1. Germline V gives CDR1 MDHEN, CDR2 SYDVKM. The V gene end was trimmed by 1 base and the J gene end by 3 bases; junction bases not matched to a gene: 15. The CDR3 has 18 residues. The CDR3 reads CASSLYPRTGTVFYEQYF. CDR3 in DNA: TGTGCCAGCAGTTTATACCCTCGGACAGGCACAGTCTTCTACGAGCAGTACTTC.

The chain is built from TRBV28 and TRBJ2-7; 11 bases line up with TRBD2. CDR3 length equals 16 residues. Trimming cost V 6 bases and J 1 base; bases outside gene matches: 8. Germline V gene sequence: CDR1 MDHEN, CDR2 SYDVKM. Here the CDR3 DNA reads TGTGCCAGCAGCAAGGGACTAGCGGTGAGGTCCTACGAGCAGTACTTC. As protein: CASSKGLAVRSYEQYF.

V and J are TRBV23-1 and TRBJ2-5, with unresolved D. The DNA matches TRBJ2-7 better at its end, which makes the J call doubtful. TRBV23-1 is placed among ORFs of uncertain function. The CDR3 spans 14 residues. In DNA form, the CDR3 reads TGCGCCAGCAGTCAATCTCGGCAGGACTACGAGCAGTACTTC. Protein sequence: CASSQSRQDYEQYF.

The genes are TRBV27 and TRBJ2-4, with D hard to call. V lost 3 bases and J lost 0, with 30 bases in between. From germline, CDR1 is MNHEY and CDR2 SMNVEV (reference sequence). CDR3 length: 22 residues. CDR3 sequence (DNA): TGTGCCAGCAGTTTGGGCCCCCCCCGCATCCGGTTCGCTTCCTTAGCCAAAAACATTCAGTACTTC. As protein: CASSLGPPRIRFASLAKNIQYF.

J is TRBJ2-5 and V is TRBV5-1, with 13 bases fitting TRBD2. This CDR3 spans 19 amino acids. After removal of 4 bases from V and 5 bases from J, the junction contained 17 bases not matched to a gene. CDR1 SGHRS and CDR2 YFSETQ come from the germline V gene. The CDR3 spells CASSPGLAGRGTVWETQYF. The CDR3 coding sequence is TGCGCCAGCAGCCCGGGACTAGCGGGGAGGGGAACCGTTTGGGAGACCCAGTACTTC.

The J gene is TRBJ2-5, the V gene TRBV29-1; possible D gene TRBD1, 5 bases. Trimming pared 3 bases from V and 5 bases from J, leaving 10 bases between. This CDR3 is built from 12 residues. Germline V gives CDR1 SQVTM, CDR2 ANQGSEA. Here the CDR3 reads CSVDRVRETQYF. For the CDR3, the DNA is TGCAGCGTTGACAGGGTCCGGGAGACCCAGTACTTC. The full variable domain, in which reference TRBV29-1 and TRBJ2-5 provide the parts outside the CDR3, is SAVISQKPSRDICQRGTSLTIQCQVDSQVTMMFWYRQQPGQSLTLIATANQGSEATYESGFVIDKFPISRPNLTFSTLTVSNMSPEDSSIYLCSVDRVRETQYFGPGTRLLVL.

This clone appeared once. The gene calls are TRBV7-2 and TRBJ1-3; D might be TRBD1 (5 bases). V was trimmed by 3 bases and J by 2 bases, leaving 8 bases between them. This CDR3 spans 14 amino acids. Germline loops: CDR1 SGHTA, CDR2 FQGNSA. CDR3 bases: TGTGCCAGCAGCTTGTGGGGCACTGGAAACACCATATATTTT. It codes for CASSLWGTGNTIYF.

The chain combines TRBV19 with TRBJ2-1, with TRBD2 identical over 8 bases. The CDR3 runs 15 residues. The ends lost 5 bases at V and 2 bases at J; junction bases unmatched: 5. CDR1 is LNHDA and CDR2 is SQIVND in the germline V gene (reference sequence). The CDR3 sequence: CASSFGGAAYNEQFF. The DNA for the CDR3 is TGTGCCAGTAGTTTCGGGGGGGCGGCCTACAATGAGCAGTTCTTC.

Regarding this clone: Other DNA sequences of this sample code for an identical CDR3. The rearrangement links TRBV6-6 to TRBJ2-7, with 11 bases lining up with TRBD2. This CDR3 has 15 amino acids. Germline lookup yields CDR1 MNHNY and CDR2 SVGAGI (reference sequence). V lost 6 bases to trimming and J lost 2 bases; unmatched junction nucleotides: 6. The CDR3 DNA sequence: TGTGCCAGCAGCAGAGGGACTAGCGGAACCTACGAGCAGTACTTC. This sequence encodes CASSRGTSGTYEQYF.

This clone was seen only once. The chain employs TRBV13 and TRBJ2-7, with 8 bases lining up with TRBD2. This CDR3 has 15 residues. Germline V lookup: CDR1 PRHDT, CDR2 FYEKMQ (reference sequence). V trimming: 5 bases; J trimming: 6 bases; junction bases outside the gene matches: 12. The CDR3 DNA sequence: TGTGCCAGCAGCCCTCGGGCGGGAGGCACTTCCGAGCAGTACTTC. Translating gives CASSPRAGGTSEQYF.

CDR3 coding DNA: TGTGCCAGCAGCGTAAGGGCTAGCGGGAACACCGGGGAGCTGTTTTTT. Translating it yields CASSVRASGNTGELFF. The chain carries TRBV9 and TRBJ2-2, with TRBD2 identical over 7 bases. The germline V gene encodes CDR1 SGDLS and CDR2 YYNGEE. The V gene end was trimmed by 1 base and the J gene end by 1 base; junction bases not matched to a gene: 4. CDR3 size: 16 residues.